The T cell receptor (beta chain) described here comes from a study of Ad26.COV2.S vaccination and SARS-CoV-2 variants. Study findings and constraints: Participants in the vaccine arm had higher spike-specific TCR breadth; placebo recipients had lower. An underestimation of total T cell responses may have resulted from the TCR breadth and depth analyses. The authors reported substantial breadth in spike-specific CD8+ and CD4+ T cell responses after vaccination. Non-spike TCR breadth was similar in vaccine and placebo recipients.

The CDR3 length is 11 residues. Trimming removed 7 bases from V and 12 bases from J; junction bases left unmatched: 8. Looked up from germline, CDR1 is DFQATT and CDR2 is SNEGSKA (reference sequence). Details on this clone: Its antigen is unidentified.

Measured with immunoSEQ multiplex PCR; TCRdb has only the in-frame clones, and not every one. The sample has around 370,000 clones, about 90% seen once; the top ten hold around 4%. Sequenced here: peripheral blood, sampled after recovery from COVID-19. This clonotype was sampled from a human donor who had recovered from COVID-19. The rearrangement links TRBV20-1 to TRBJ1-2, with 10 bases identical to TRBD1. The CDR3 is CSVRDRGYNTF. CDR3 DNA: TGCAGTGTCCGGGACAGGGGCTACAACACCTTC.